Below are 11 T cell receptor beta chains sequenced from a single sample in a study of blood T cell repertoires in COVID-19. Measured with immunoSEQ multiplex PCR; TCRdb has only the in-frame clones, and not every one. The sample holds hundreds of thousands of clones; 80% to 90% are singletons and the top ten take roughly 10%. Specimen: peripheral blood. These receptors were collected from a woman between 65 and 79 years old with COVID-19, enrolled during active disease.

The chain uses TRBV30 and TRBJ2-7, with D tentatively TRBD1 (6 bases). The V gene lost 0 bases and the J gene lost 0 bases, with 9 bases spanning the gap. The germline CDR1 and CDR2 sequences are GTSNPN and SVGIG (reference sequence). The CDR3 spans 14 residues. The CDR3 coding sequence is TGTGCCTGGAGTGTATCAGGGGTCTCCTACGAGCAGTACTTC. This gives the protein CAWSVSGVSYEQYF.

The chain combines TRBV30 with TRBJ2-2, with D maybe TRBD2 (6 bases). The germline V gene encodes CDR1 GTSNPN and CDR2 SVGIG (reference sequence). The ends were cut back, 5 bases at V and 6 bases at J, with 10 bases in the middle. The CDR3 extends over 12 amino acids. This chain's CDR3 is CAWRLVAGELFF. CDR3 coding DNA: TGTGCCTGGCGACTAGTCGCCGGGGAGCTGTTTTTT. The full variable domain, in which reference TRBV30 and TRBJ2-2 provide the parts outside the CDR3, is SQTIHQWPATLVQPVGSPLSLECTVEGTSNPNLYWYRQAAGRGLQLLFYSVGIGQISSEVPQNLSASRPQDRQFILSSKKLLLSDSGFYLCAWRLVAGELFFGEGSRLTVL.

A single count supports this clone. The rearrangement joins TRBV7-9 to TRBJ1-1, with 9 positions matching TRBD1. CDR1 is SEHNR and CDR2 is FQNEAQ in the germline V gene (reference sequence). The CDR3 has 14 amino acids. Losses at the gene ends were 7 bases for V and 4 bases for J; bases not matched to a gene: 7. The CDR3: CASTDSTGGTEAFF. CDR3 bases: TGTGCCAGCACCGATTCGACAGGGGGCACTGAAGCTTTCTTT.

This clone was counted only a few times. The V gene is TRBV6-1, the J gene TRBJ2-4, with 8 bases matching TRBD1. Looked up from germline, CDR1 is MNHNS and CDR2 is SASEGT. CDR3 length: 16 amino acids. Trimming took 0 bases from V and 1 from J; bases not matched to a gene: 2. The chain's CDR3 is CASSEAQGAAKNIQYF. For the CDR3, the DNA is TGTGCCAGCAGTGAAGCTCAGGGGGCGGCCAAAAACATTCAGTACTTC.

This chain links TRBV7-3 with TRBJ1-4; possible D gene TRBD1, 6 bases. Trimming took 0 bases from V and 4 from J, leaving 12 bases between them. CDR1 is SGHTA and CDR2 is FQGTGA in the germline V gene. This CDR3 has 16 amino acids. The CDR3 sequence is CASSLTRTAHNEKLFF. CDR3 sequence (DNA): TGTGCCAGCAGCTTAACCCGGACAGCTCATAATGAAAAACTGTTTTTT.

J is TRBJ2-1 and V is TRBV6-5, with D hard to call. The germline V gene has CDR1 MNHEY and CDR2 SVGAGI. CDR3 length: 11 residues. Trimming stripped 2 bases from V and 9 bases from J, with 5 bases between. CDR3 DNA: TGTGCCAGCAGTTACCTAGTTGAGCAGTTCTTC. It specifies CASSYLVEQFF.

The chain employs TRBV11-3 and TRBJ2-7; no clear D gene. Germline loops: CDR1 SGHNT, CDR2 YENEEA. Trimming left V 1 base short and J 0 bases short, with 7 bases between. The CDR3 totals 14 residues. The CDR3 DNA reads TGTGCCAGCAGCTTAGGGCAGGACTCCTACGAGCAGTACTTC. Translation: CASSLGQDSYEQYF.

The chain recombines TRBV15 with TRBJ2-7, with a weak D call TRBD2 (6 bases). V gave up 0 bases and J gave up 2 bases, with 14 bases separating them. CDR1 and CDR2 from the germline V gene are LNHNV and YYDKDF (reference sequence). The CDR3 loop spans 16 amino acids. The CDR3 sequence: CATSRDRASVPYEQYF. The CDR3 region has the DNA TGTGCCACCAGCAGAGATAGGGCTAGCGTACCCTACGAGCAGTACTTC.

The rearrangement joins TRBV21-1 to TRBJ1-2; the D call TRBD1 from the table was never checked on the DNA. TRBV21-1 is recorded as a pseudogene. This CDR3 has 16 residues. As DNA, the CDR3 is TGTGCCAGCAGCAAACCGGCGGCGGACAAGAACTATGGCTACACCTTC. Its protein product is CASSKPAADKNYGYTF.

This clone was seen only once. The CDR3 reads CASSEGGVTNEKLFF. The CDR3 DNA reads as TGTGCCAGCAGTGAGGGGGGGGTCACTAATGAAAAACTGTTTTTT. V gene TRBV6-1 combines with J gene TRBJ1-4; D might be TRBD1 (5 bases). The germline gives CDR1 MNHNS, CDR2 SASEGT. V was clipped by 3 bases and J by 2 bases, with 10 bases between them. This CDR3 region has 15 residues.

DNA for the CDR3: TGTGCCAGCAAAACCAAGACTAACGCAAGCTACGAGCAGTACTTC. Its protein is CASKTKTNASYEQYF. V is TRBV27 and J is TRBJ2-7, with D tentatively TRBD2 (5 bases). V lost 7 bases and J lost 3, with 19 bases in between. Germline assignment: CDR1 MNHEY and CDR2 SMNVEV (reference sequence). The CDR3 covers 15 residues.